This TCR beta chain originates from a study of blood T cell repertoires in COVID-19. Study-wide background: Sample material is recorded as cDNA or gDNA derived from T cells, B-cell-depleted T cells, or PBMCs.

This CDR3 contains 15 residues. Germline CDR1 and CDR2: MNHEY and SVGAGI. V dropped 2 bases and J dropped 1 base, with 12 bases sitting between them. Produced via immunoSEQ multiplex PCR; TCRdb's table is partial and in-frame only. There are around 150,000 clones in the sample; 86% occur only once, and more than 3% lies in the top ten. The sequence was collected from a man aged 65 to 85 with acute or convalescent COVID-19. The sample was peripheral blood. This chain connects TRBV6-5 to TRBJ2-7; perhaps TRBD2 as D (5 bases). CDR3: CASSYGVGVSYEQYF. The CDR3 DNA follows: TGTGCCAGCAGTTACGGTGTGGGAGTGTCCTACGAGCAGTACTTC.